This TCR beta chain was documented in a study of T cell repertoires in cytomegalovirus infection. The germline CDR1 and CDR2 sequences are SGHTA and FQGNSA. This CDR3 region has 13 residues. Trimming cost V 0 bases and J 9 bases, with 12 bases left between them. TCRdb called the reads again in MiXCR, with one record for every CDR3 protein. The sample carries approximately 300,000 distinct CDR3 sequences, almost 30% recorded once. About this clonotype itself: Its antigen is as yet unknown.

This chain joins TRBV7-2 and TRBJ2-7, with D tentatively TRBD1 (5 bases). The source was cultured PBMCs, collected from culture after CMV antigen stimulation. This receptor was identified in a human donor in good health (CMV status not recorded). Some clones in this sample may be carry-over from other donors' samples. The CDR3 DNA is TGTGCCAGCAGCTTAGCCCCAGGGTGGCCGCAGTACTTC. Translating it yields CASSLAPGWPQYF.